This entry lists 20 T cell receptor beta chains sequenced from one sample in a study of shared clonotypes between healthy human individuals. The assay was immunoSEQ multiplex PCR, and TCRdb's table has in-frame clones only and misses some. The sample yields more than 2 million clones, about 95% seen once. Naive CD8 cells comprised CD45RO-negative, CCR7-positively selected cells, excluding terminally differentiated effector memory CD45RA+ cells. Sequencing was done on a sample of naive CD8+ T cells sorted from blood. Receptors originate from a man aged 18 to 29 in good health.

The chain links TRBV27 to TRBJ2-5; a possible D gene is TRBD2 (6 bases). Germline values: CDR1 MNHEY, CDR2 SMNVEV (reference sequence). Trimming stripped 6 bases from V and 2 bases from J, with 16 bases between. The CDR3 is 15 residues long. CDR3 sequence reads: CASRRKAGRQETQYF. Written as DNA, the CDR3 is TGTGCCAGCAGACGCAAAGCGGGTCGGCAAGAGACCCAGTACTTC.

The chain couples TRBV9 to TRBJ1-6; 7 bases map to TRBD1. V shed 2 bases and J 5 bases; nucleotides not matched to a gene: 1. This CDR3 comprises 14 residues. Germline loops: CDR1 SGDLS, CDR2 YYNGEE. The CDR3: CASSVGTDNSPLHF. The CDR3 coding sequence is TGTGCCAGCAGCGTCGGGACAGATAATTCACCCCTCCACTTT.

The CDR3 loop reads CASSQGTPEYYEQYF. DNA for the CDR3: TGTGCCAGCAGTCAAGGGACACCGGAATACTACGAGCAGTACTTC. V and J are TRBV27 and TRBJ2-7, with a possible D match to TRBD1 (6 bases). The CDR3 loop spans 15 amino acids. CDR1 and CDR2 (germline): MNHEY, SMNVEV (reference sequence). The V gene lost 5 bases and the J gene lost 3 bases, with 17 bases spanning the gap.

This clone occurred once. V and J are TRBV5-1 and TRBJ2-4; no reliable D call. The germline V and J ends were trimmed by 4 bases and 1 base, with 15 bases remaining between them. Germline V gene data show CDR1 as SGHRS and CDR2 as YFSETQ. CDR3 length equals 16 residues. CDR3 sequence: CASSTFSGVAKNIQYF. CDR3 coding DNA: TGCGCCAGCAGCACGTTCTCTGGGGTGGCCAAAAACATTCAGTACTTC.

V usage is TRBV18 and J usage is TRBJ2-7; D gene unclear. The CDR3 covers 11 residues. The germline CDR1 and CDR2 sequences are KGHSH and LQKENI. V gave up 5 bases and J gave up 2 bases, with 4 bases separating them. The CDR3 coding sequence is TGTGCCAGCTCAGCTCCCTACGAGCAGTACTTC. Translation: CASSAPYEQYF.

V is TRBV5-4 and J is TRBJ2-7; 11 positions match TRBD1. Looked up from germline, CDR1 is SGHNT and CDR2 is YYREEE (reference sequence). The CDR3 is made up of 16 amino acids. V was pared by 4 bases and J by 3 bases, with 9 bases of the junction left unmatched. The CDR3, as DNA: TGTGCCAGCAGCGGACCTGGACAGGGGGCGGGCTACGAGCAGTACTTC. As protein: CASSGPGQGAGYEQYF.

The chain couples TRBV7-9 to TRBJ2-3, with no clear D. V lost 5 bases and J 1 base, leaving 16 bases between the germline ends. The length of the CDR3 is 16 residues. Germline V CDR1 and CDR2: SEHNR, FQNEAQ (reference sequence). CDR3 nucleotide sequence: TGTGCCAGCAGCAGGTCGTCAGATCGCCGCACAGATACGCAGTATTTT. It encodes CASSRSSDRRTDTQYF.

The chain combines TRBV4-2 with TRBJ2-7; D is undetermined. Looked up from germline, CDR1 is LGHNA and CDR2 is YNFKEQ. Trimming cost V 1 base and J 0 bases, with 10 bases left between them. The CDR3 is 15 amino acids. The CDR3 region has the DNA TGTGCCAGCAGCCAAGGGACCGATAGCTCCTACGAGCAGTACTTC. Protein sequence: CASSQGTDSSYEQYF.

This sequence joins TRBV18 and TRBJ1-2; D is possibly TRBD1 (5 bases). The CDR3 is 14 amino acids. Germline assignment: CDR1 KGHSH and CDR2 LQKENI. V was clipped by 3 bases and J by 4 bases, with 12 bases between them. Written as DNA, the CDR3 is TGTGCCAGCTCACCCACGGGGGAAACCTATGGCTACACCTTC. Amino acids: CASSPTGETYGYTF.

This chain links TRBV21-1 with TRBJ2-3; the table's D call, TRBD2, was not checked against the DNA. TRBV21-1 is a recognized pseudogene. CDR3 length: 13 residues. This CDR3 reads CASSKARLDTQYF. CDR3 sequence (DNA): TGTGCCAGCAGCAAAGCGCGTCTTGATACGCAGTATTTT.

CDR3 DNA: TGTGCCAGCAGTTACTCTCTAGCGGGACAGACAGATACGCAGTATTTT. The encoded protein is CASSYSLAGQTDTQYF. V is TRBV6-5 and J is TRBJ2-3, with 9 nucleotides matching TRBD2. The CDR3 consists of 16 residues. Per germline, CDR1 MNHEY and CDR2 SVGAGI. Germline trimming cut 0 bases from V and 3 bases from J; bases unmatched to any gene: 4.

This rearrangement joins TRBV29-1 to TRBJ2-1; no clear D gene. V gave up 3 bases and J gave up 6 bases, with 6 bases separating them. CDR1 SQVTM and CDR2 ANQGSEA come from the germline V gene. This CDR3 spans 11 amino acids. The CDR3 here is CSVDYTNEQFF. The CDR3 bases are TGCAGCGTTGACTATACCAATGAGCAGTTCTTC.

The chain links TRBV9 to TRBJ1-1; tentatively, D is TRBD1 (6 bases). CDR1 is SGDLS, CDR2 YYNGEE, per germline. This CDR3 spans 13 amino acids. Trimming took 4 bases from V and 10 from J, leaving 17 bases between them. The CDR3 here is CASSPRGGAIAFF. Written as DNA, the CDR3 is TGTGCCAGCAGCCCTCGTGGGGGGGCGATAGCTTTCTTT.

The chain employs TRBV7-8 and TRBJ2-7; 9 bases map to TRBD2. V was pared by 4 bases and J by 5 bases, with 3 bases of the junction left unmatched. Per the germline V gene, CDR1 is SGHVS and CDR2 is FQNEAQ. The CDR3 runs 13 residues. In DNA, the CDR3 is TGTGCCAGCAGCTCTGGACTAGCGCACGAGCAGTACTTC. It yields the protein CASSSGLAHEQYF.

This clone was seen just once. V is TRBV6-5 and J is TRBJ2-7, with 9 bases matching TRBD2. The CDR3 sequence is 14 residues long. Germline trimming cut 4 bases from V and 5 bases from J; bases unmatched to any gene: 6. Germline CDR1 and CDR2: MNHEY and SVGAGI. The CDR3 DNA follows: TGTGCCAGCAGTTGGCGGGAGGGCTTGGACGAGCAGTACTTC. Protein product: CASSWREGLDEQYF.

In its sample, this clone was seen a few times. This chain uses TRBV11-2 with TRBJ1-6; D gene ambiguous. The CDR3 length is 15 residues. CDR1 is SGHAT and CDR2 is FQNNGV in the germline V gene. V was pared by 7 bases and J by 7 bases, with 17 bases between. The chain's CDR3 is CASTLGPAGNSPLHF. The DNA of the CDR3 is TGTGCCAGCACCTTGGGTCCCGCCGGGAATTCACCCCTCCACTTT.

The CDR3 loop is CAISDGQGVEQYF. In DNA form, the CDR3 reads TGTGCCATCAGTGACGGACAAGGGGTCGAGCAGTACTTC. The chain carries TRBV10-3 and TRBJ2-7; possible D gene TRBD1, 5 bases. This CDR3 has 13 residues. Per germline, CDR1 ENHRY and CDR2 SYGVKD. The V end lost 3 bases, the J end lost 6 bases, and 12 bases lay between the germline ends.

Concerning this clone: In the same sample, other DNA sequences code for this CDR3. The chain recombines TRBV9 with TRBJ2-7; 7 bases are shared with TRBD2. V shed 3 bases, J shed 3 bases, and the junction held 3 bases outside the gene matches. CDR1 is SGDLS, CDR2 YYNGEE, per germline. This CDR3 comprises 13 residues. CDR3 in DNA: TGTGCCAGCAGCGAAGGACTAGGCTACGAGCAGTACTTC. Protein product: CASSEGLGYEQYF.

Comments on this clone: Other DNA variants within this sample encode the same CDR3. The chain links TRBV28 to TRBJ2-3, with TRBD1 matching over 8 bases. The CDR3 length is 14 residues. Trimming at V came to 3 bases and at J to 1 base, leaving 0 bases not matched to a gene. Per germline, CDR1 MDHEN and CDR2 SYDVKM. The CDR3 coding sequence is TGTGCCAGCAGTTTGACAGGGGGCACAGATACGCAGTATTTT. Its protein product is CASSLTGGTDTQYF.

This chain joins TRBV7-8 and TRBJ2-6, with D possibly TRBD2 on 7 matching bases. CDR1 is SGHVS, CDR2 FQNEAQ, per germline. Trimming removed 5 bases at V and 4 bases at J, with 12 bases between. The CDR3 is 15 amino acids. The CDR3 here is CASSPGGPGANVLTF. The DNA of the CDR3 is TGTGCCAGCAGCCCCGGGGGGCCCGGGGCCAACGTCCTGACTTTC.